The clone carrying this T cell receptor beta chain was detected ten times or more. What it binds is not known. CDR3 length: 14 amino acids. The ends were cut back, 3 bases at V and 2 bases at J, with 10 bases in the middle. The TCR alpha and TCR beta cDNA libraries, bearing sample barcodes and UMIs, were generated by 5'RACE using constant-segment primers. TCRdb ran MiXCR on the 5' RACE reads and lists one entry per CDR3 protein. The table has approximately 340,000 distinct CDR3 sequences, 13% seen once. The sample originates from a study of T-cell memory formation after mild COVID-19. About the research overall: Clusters were largely donor specific.

Study-wide results and limits: Memory from before infection featured some responding clones, which suggests cross-reactive memory joined. Most CD4+ clones that shrank were in CM and EM, while CD8+ ones turned up in EMRA.

This chain joins TRBV12-3 or TRBV12-4 and TRBJ2-5; D uncertain. This TCR came from a man younger than 35 who had mild COVID-19 (a few samples of this study predate the infection). Cell type and time point are not known. Sequenced input: PBMCs or a T cell subset sorted from them (not recorded which). The CDR3 coding sequence is TGTGCCAGCAGTTTTAAGCCCCATCAAGAGACCCAGTACTTC. It is translated as CASSFKPHQETQYF.